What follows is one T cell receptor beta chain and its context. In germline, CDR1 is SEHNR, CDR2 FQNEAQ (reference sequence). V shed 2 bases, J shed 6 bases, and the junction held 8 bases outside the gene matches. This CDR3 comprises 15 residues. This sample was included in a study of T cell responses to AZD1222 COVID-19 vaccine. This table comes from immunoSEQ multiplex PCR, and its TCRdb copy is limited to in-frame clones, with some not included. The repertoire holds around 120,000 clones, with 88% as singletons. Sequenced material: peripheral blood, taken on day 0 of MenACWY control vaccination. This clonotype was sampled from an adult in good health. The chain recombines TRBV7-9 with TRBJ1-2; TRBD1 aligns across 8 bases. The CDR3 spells CASSLQGAFRDGYTF. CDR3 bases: TGTGCCAGCAGCTTACAGGGGGCTTTTAGAGATGGCTACACCTTC.